This T cell receptor beta chain was identified during a study of shared clonotypes between healthy human individuals. Division of CD4+ cells produced a CD45RA+ naive subset and a CD45RA-negative memory subset. CDR3 length: 13 residues. Looked up from germline, CDR1 is MRHNA and CDR2 is SNTAGT. V was shortened by 4 bases and J by 6 bases, with 11 bases between the two germline ends. The repertoire was sequenced with immunoSEQ multiplex PCR; TCRdb's copy has only in-frame clones and lacks some. The sample includes under 2,500,000 clones, about 94% seen only once; the top ten take around 0.13%. Notes on the study in general: Generation probability values for non-shared clonotypes were lower than those for clonotypes shared by all four donors.

Comments on this clone: Its antigen is unknown.

The material sequenced was naive CD4+ T cells sorted from blood. Documented subset: CD45RA+ positively selected. The rearrangement uses TRBV6-4 and TRBJ2-3; D is undetermined. This clonotype originated in a man aged 18 to 30 in good health. The CDR3 sequence is CASSASSADTQYF. As DNA, the CDR3 is TGTGCCAGCAGTGCCAGTTCTGCGGATACGCAGTATTTT.